Following are 15 T cell receptor beta chains from one sample sequenced in a study of blood T cells in healthy people across ages. The use of a sample-barcoded 5' primer and a J-beta primer mix characterized a second PCR of roughly 7 to 12 cycles. TCRdb re-called the 5' RACE reads through MiXCR, storing one row per CDR3 protein. The sample holds approximately 1.5 million distinct CDR3 sequences, about 35% seen once. The source material was blood. The receptors were sampled from a woman aged 25-40 years in good health.

The chain joins TRBV5-1 to TRBJ2-5; TRBD2 aligns across 11 bases. CDR3 length: 17 amino acids. The V gene's germline CDR1 is SGHRS and CDR2 YFSETQ. The V gene end was trimmed by 3 bases and the J gene end by 4 bases; junction bases not matched to a gene: 11. CDR3 protein: CASSSHKRLAGRETQYF. The CDR3 DNA is TGCGCCAGCAGCTCACATAAAAGACTAGCGGGAAGAGAGACCCAGTACTTC.

This clonotype has just a few counts. The gene calls are TRBV6-5 and TRBJ2-7; 13 bases fit TRBD2. V trimming: 6 bases; J trimming: 4 bases; junction bases outside the gene matches: 6. Germline CDR1 and CDR2: MNHEY and SVGAGI. The CDR3 is made up of 15 amino acids. The CDR3 is CASSRGLAGKYEQYF. The CDR3 nucleotides read TGTGCCAGCAGCCGGGGACTAGCGGGAAAGTACGAGCAGTACTTC.

Ten or more counts support this clonotype. The V and J genes are TRBV29-1 and TRBJ2-3; 7 positions agree with TRBD1. The trim removed 8 bases at V and 2 bases at J, leaving 10 bases unmatched. This CDR3 has 14 amino acids. Looked up from germline, CDR1 is SQVTM and CDR2 is ANQGSEA. The CDR3 bases are TGCAGCAGATGGACAGGACTCTCCACAGATACGCAGTATTTT. Its protein product is CSRWTGLSTDTQYF.

The CDR3: CASSDGQYQETQYF. As DNA, the CDR3 is TGTGCCAGCAGTGACGGACAGTACCAAGAGACCCAGTACTTC. This sequence joins TRBV12-3 or TRBV12-4 and TRBJ2-5, with D tentatively TRBD1 (6 bases). The CDR3 loop spans 14 amino acids. V lost 5 bases and J lost 0, with 10 bases in between.

The rearrangement joins TRBV30 to TRBJ2-7; 8 bases map to TRBD2. V trimming: 3 bases; J trimming: 1 base; junction bases outside the gene matches: 5. Per the germline V gene, CDR1 is GTSNPN and CDR2 is SVGIG (reference sequence). This CDR3 contains 14 residues. The CDR3 bases are TGTGCCTGGAGCTTTAGCGGGATTTCCTACGAGCAGTACTTC. Protein sequence: CAWSFSGISYEQYF. The full variable domain, rest sourced from reference TRBV30 and TRBJ2-7, is SQTIHQWPATLVQPVGSPLSLECTVEGTSNPNLYWYRQAAGRGLQLLFYSVGIGQISSEVPQNLSASRPQDRQFILSSKKLLLSDSGFYLCAWSFSGISYEQYFGPGTRLTVT.

The gene calls are TRBV4-1 and TRBJ2-5; possibly TRBD2 for D (5 bases). This CDR3 spans 15 amino acids. Germline CDR1 is MGHRA and CDR2 is YSYEKL. V was trimmed by 1 base and J by 11 bases, leaving 20 bases between them. The chain's CDR3 is CASSQVDRRVGEQYF. As DNA, the CDR3 is TGCGCCAGCAGCCAAGTCGATCGACGGGTCGGGGAGCAGTACTTC.

This clonotype turned up a few times. The genes are TRBV5-5 and TRBJ2-1; 8 nucleotides match TRBD2. The J segment lost 4 bases and the V segment lost 2 bases, leaving 8 bases of the junction unmatched. CDR3 size: 16 residues. The germline V gene encodes CDR1 SGHKS and CDR2 YYEKEE (reference sequence). In nucleotides, the CDR3 is TGTGCCAGCAGCTTCGCAGCGGGAGCGACTTACAATGAGCAGTTCTTC. Translated: CASSFAAGATYNEQFF. Combining the CDR3 with reference TRBV5-5 and TRBJ2-1 gives the whole variable domain DAGVTQSPTHLIKTRGQQVTLRCSPISGHKSVSWYQQVLGQGPQFIFQYYEKEERGRGNFPDRFSARQFPNYSSELNVNALLLGDSALYLCASSFAAGATYNEQFFGPGTRLTVL.

The chain uses TRBV18 and TRBJ1-1; 7 bases match TRBD1. Germline lookup yields CDR1 KGHSH and CDR2 LQKENI. The CDR3 is 14 residues long. After removal of 8 bases from V and 2 bases from J, the junction contained 8 bases not matched to a gene. The DNA for the CDR3 is TGTGCCAGCCCACTCGGACAGGCCAACACTGAAGCTTTCTTT. Its protein is CASPLGQANTEAFF.

This clonotype was seen a handful of times. This sequence joins TRBV4-2 and TRBJ1-1; no definite D call. Per the germline V gene, CDR1 is LGHNA and CDR2 is YNFKEQ. The CDR3 covers 18 residues. V shed 0 bases and J shed 1 base, with 18 bases lying between them. The CDR3 is CASSQDRAGAASNTEAFF. The CDR3 coding sequence is TGTGCCAGCAGCCAAGATCGCGCAGGCGCTGCTTCGAACACTGAAGCTTTCTTT.

This clonotype was observed a handful of times. The genes are TRBV7-6 and TRBJ2-5; no firm D call. V lost 4 bases to trimming and J lost 2 bases, with 11 bases between them. Germline assignment: CDR1 SGHVS and CDR2 FNYEAQ. This CDR3 region has 14 residues. The DNA of the CDR3 is TGTGCCAGCAGCTGGGGTCCAACACAAGAGACCCAGTACTTC. Its translation: CASSWGPTQETQYF.

There are many counts of this clonotype. The chain uses TRBV28 and TRBJ2-3; no definite D call. Trimming removed 5 bases at V and 5 bases at J, with 8 bases between. This CDR3 has 12 amino acids. The germline CDR1 and CDR2 sequences are MDHEN and SYDVKM. The CDR3 sequence: CASSPRQDTQYF. The CDR3 nucleotides are TGTGCCAGCAGTCCCCGGCAAGATACGCAGTATTTT.

The chain employs TRBV28 and TRBJ2-1; D possibly corresponds to TRBD2 (5 bases). Germline CDR1 is MDHEN and CDR2 is SYDVKM. Trimming stripped 2 bases from V and 0 bases from J, with 14 bases between. The CDR3 has 17 residues. CDR3 DNA: TGTGCCAGCAGTTTACGTTGGCGGGTCAGCTCCTACAATGAGCAGTTCTTC. This translates into CASSLRWRVSSYNEQFF.

This sequence joins TRBV27 and TRBJ2-7, with D uncertain. This CDR3 spans 15 amino acids. Germline V gene sequence: CDR1 MNHEY, CDR2 SMNVEV (reference sequence). Trimming removed 6 bases from V and 0 bases from J, with 15 bases in between. This chain's CDR3 is CASSLGRWSSYEQYF. The DNA for the CDR3 is TGTGCCAGCAGCCTAGGACGGTGGAGCTCCTACGAGCAGTACTTC.

Ten or more counts support this clonotype. V and J are TRBV4-1 and TRBJ2-7, with 8 bases that match TRBD2. The CDR3 covers 16 residues. Germline loops: CDR1 MGHRA, CDR2 YSYEKL. Trimming removed 4 bases from V and 2 bases from J; junction bases left unmatched: 10. The CDR3 is CASSPPGAGGAYEQYF. The CDR3 region has the DNA TGCGCCAGCAGCCCCCCCGGGGCGGGAGGTGCCTACGAGCAGTACTTC.

This clonotype is a singleton in its sample. Compared with germline, one end of the junction differs, possibly owing to a read error. The gene calls are TRBV10-3 and TRBJ1-5, with D perhaps matching TRBD1 (5 bases). CDR3 length equals 15 residues. Germline V gives CDR1 ENHRY, CDR2 SYGVKD. CDR3 sequence reads: CAISESAAGNQPRHF. In nucleotides, the CDR3 is TGTGCCATCAGTGAGTCGGCGGCAGGGAATCAGCCCCGGCATTTT.